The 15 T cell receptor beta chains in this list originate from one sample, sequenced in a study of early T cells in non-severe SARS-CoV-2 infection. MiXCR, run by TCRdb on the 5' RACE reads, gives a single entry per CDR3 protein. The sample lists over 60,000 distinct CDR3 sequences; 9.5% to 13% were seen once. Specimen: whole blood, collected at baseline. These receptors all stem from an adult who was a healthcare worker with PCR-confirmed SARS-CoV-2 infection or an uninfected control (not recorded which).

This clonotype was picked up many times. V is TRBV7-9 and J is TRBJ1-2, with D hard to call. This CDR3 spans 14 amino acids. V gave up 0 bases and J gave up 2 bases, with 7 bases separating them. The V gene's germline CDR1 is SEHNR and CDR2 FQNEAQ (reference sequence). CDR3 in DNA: TGTGCCAGCAGCTTAGCGGGAGGAAACTATGGCTACACCTTC. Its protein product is CASSLAGGNYGYTF.

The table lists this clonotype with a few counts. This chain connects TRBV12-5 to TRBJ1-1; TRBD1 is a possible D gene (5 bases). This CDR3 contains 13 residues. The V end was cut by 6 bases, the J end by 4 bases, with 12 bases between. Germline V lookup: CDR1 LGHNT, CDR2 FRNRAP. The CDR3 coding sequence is TGTGCTAGTGGACGCGACAGTCGCACTGAAGCTTTCTTT. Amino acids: CASGRDSRTEAFF.

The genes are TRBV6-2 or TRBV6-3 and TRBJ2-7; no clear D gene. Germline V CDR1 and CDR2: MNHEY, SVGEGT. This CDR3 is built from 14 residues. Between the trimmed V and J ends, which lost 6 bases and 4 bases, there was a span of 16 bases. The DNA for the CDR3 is TGTGCCAGCAGCCCTCGGTCCCCTACTTACGAGCAGTACTTC. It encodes CASSPRSPTYEQYF.

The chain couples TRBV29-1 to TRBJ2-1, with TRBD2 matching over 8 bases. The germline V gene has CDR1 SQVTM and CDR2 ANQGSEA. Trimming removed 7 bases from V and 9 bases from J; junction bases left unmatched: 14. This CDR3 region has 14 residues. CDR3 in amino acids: CSALPPGGPSEQFF. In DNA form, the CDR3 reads TGCAGCGCCCTCCCCCCGGGGGGGCCCAGTGAGCAGTTCTTC.

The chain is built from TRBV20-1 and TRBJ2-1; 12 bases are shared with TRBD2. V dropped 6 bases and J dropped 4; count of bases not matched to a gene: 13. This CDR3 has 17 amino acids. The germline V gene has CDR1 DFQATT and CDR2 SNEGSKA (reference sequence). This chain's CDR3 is CSAPNLAGGPSYNEQFF. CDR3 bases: TGCAGTGCCCCCAATCTAGCGGGGGGGCCGAGTTACAATGAGCAGTTCTTC.

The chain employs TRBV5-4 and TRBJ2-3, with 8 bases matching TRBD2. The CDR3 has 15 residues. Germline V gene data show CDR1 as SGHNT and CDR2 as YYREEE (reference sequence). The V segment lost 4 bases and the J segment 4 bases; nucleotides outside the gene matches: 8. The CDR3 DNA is TGTGCCAGCAGCCAGGGACTAGGTATCGCAGATACGCAGTATTTT. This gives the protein CASSQGLGIADTQYF.

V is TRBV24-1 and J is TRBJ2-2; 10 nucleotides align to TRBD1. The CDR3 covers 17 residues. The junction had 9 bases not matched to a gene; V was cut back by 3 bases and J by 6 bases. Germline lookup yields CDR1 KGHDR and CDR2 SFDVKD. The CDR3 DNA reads TGTGCCACCAGTGATCTCAGGACAGGGGGGTTGGCCGGGGAGCTGTTTTTT. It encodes CATSDLRTGGLAGELFF.

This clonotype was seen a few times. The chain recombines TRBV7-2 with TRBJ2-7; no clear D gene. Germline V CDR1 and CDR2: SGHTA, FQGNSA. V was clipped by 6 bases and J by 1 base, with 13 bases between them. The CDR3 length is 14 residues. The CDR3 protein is CASSYYSKSYEQYF. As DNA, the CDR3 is TGTGCCAGCAGTTATTACTCGAAATCCTACGAGCAGTACTTC.

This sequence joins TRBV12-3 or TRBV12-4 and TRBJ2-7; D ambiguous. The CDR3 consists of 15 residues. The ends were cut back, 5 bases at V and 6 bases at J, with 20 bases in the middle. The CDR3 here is CASSPTTLSTSEQYF. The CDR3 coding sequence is TGTGCCAGCAGTCCTACGACCCTAAGTACCTCCGAGCAGTACTTC.

The CDR3 nucleotides are TGTGCCAGCAGCTTATCGGGGGGTGCTAGCACAGATACGCAGTATTTT. It translates to CASSLSGGASTDTQYF. The V call is TRBV11-3, the J call TRBJ2-3; 7 positions match TRBD2. Germline loops: CDR1 SGHNT, CDR2 YENEEA. This CDR3 region has 16 residues. After removal of 2 bases from V and 0 bases from J, the junction contained 5 bases not matched to a gene.

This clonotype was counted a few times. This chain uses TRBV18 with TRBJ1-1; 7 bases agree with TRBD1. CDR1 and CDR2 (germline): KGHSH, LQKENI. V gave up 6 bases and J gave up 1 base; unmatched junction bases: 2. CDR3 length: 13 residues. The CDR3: CASSGQTNTEAFF. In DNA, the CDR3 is TGTGCCAGCTCGGGACAGACGAACACTGAAGCTTTCTTT. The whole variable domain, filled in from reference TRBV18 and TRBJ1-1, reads NAGVMQNPRHLVRRRGQEARLRCSPMKGHSHVYWYRQLPEEGLKFMVYLQKENIIDESGMPKERFSAEFPKEGPSILRIQQVVRGDSAAYFCASSGQTNTEAFFGQGTRLTVV.

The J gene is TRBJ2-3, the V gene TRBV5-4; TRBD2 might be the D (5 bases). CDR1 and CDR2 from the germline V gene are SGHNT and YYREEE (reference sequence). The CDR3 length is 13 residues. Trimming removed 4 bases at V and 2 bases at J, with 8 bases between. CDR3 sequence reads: CASSALATDTQYF. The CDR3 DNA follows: TGTGCCAGCAGCGCTCTAGCCACAGATACGCAGTATTTT.

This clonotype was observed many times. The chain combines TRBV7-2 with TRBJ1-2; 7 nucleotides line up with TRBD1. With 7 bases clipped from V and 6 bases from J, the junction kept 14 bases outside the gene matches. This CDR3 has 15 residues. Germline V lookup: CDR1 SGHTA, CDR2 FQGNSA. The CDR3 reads CASTGQVLGRDGYTF. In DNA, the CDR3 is TGTGCCAGCACCGGACAGGTGTTAGGACGGGATGGCTACACCTTC.

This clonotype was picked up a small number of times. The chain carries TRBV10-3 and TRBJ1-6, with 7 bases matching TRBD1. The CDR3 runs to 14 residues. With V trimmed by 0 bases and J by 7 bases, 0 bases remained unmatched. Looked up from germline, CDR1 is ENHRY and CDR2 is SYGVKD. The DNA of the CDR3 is TGTGCCATCAGTGAGTCGGGACAGAATTCACCCCTCCACTTT. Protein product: CAISESGQNSPLHF.

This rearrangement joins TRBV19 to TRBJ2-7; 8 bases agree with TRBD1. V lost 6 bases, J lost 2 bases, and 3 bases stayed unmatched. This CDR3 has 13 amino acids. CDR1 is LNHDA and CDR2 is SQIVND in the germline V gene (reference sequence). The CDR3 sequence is CASSSRGPYEQYF. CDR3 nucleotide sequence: TGTGCCAGTAGCTCCAGGGGGCCCTACGAGCAGTACTTC.